The clone carrying this TCR beta chain was counted a few times. V was pared by 10 bases and J by 2 bases, with 18 bases between. Germline V gives CDR1 SNHLY, CDR2 FYNNEI. The CDR3 loop spans 14 amino acids. The sample comes from a study of blood T cell repertoires in COVID-19. The protocol was immunoSEQ multiplex PCR, while the TCRdb copy is restricted to in-frame clones and leaves out a portion. The sample lists around 380,000 clones; around 87% were seen once. The chain couples TRBV2 to TRBJ2-7, with D possibly being TRBD1 (5 bases). Sequenced material: PBMCs or T cells enriched from blood (not recorded which). This sequence originates from a man under 40 who had recovered from COVID-19. The DNA of the CDR3 is TGTGCCATAAGGATACAGGTTCTAACCTACGAGCAGTACTTC. As protein: CAIRIQVLTYEQYF.